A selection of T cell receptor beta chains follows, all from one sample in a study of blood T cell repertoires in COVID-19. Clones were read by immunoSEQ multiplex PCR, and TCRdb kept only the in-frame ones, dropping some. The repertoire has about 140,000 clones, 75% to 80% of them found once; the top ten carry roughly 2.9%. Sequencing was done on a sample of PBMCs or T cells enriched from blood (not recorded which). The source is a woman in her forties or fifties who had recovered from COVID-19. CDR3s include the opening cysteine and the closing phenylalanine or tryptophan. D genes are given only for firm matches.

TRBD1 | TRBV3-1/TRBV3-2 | CASTRDRDTGELFF
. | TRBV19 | CASTAAGGKLFF
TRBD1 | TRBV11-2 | CASSRDRGNGEAFF
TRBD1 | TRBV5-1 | CASSLVGQAYGYTF
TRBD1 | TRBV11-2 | CASSSLRWDRGSTNEKLFF
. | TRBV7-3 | CASSWTAANEQFF
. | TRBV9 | CASSVGPSGNTIYF
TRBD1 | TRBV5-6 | CASSRQGEVNSPLHF
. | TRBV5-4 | CASSPTISSYNEQFF
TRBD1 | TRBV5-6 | CASSYFHRGGTGELFF
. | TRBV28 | CASSPPGTLQETQYF
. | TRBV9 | CASSPRGESGGHQPQHF
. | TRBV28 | CASTLRGGENQPQHF
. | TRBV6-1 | CASSEDSGSMDEQFF
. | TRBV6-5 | CASTEIAGEQFF
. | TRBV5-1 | CASSLASYNEQFF
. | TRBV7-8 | CASSHQRYEQYF
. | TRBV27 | CASSSLQAETQYF
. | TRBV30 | CAWSTGNYGYTF
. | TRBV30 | CAWSRYSGVEKLFF
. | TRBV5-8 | CASSLGRDIYGYTF
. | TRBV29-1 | CSVAGGDGYTF
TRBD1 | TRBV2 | CAGDSGTDGNTIYF
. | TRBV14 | CASSQSGVTSGNTIYF
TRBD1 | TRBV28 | CASSFVDRVNTEAFF
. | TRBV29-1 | CSVEDWHAGTDTQYF
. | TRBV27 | CASSFSTGGGSEAFF
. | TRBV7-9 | CASSDTQGKGEQYF
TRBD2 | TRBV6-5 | CASTLAGGRGEQFF
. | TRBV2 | CASSVADRSEAFF
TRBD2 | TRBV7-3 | CASSLIAGATDTQYF
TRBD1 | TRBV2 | CASRKTGGLNEQFF
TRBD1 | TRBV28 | CASSFPTGAKNIQYF
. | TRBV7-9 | CASSLVTYYEQYF
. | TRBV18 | CASSPRTGTNTEAFF
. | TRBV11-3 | CASSPLEGAGYGYTF
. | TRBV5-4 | CASSPPDRLPLHF
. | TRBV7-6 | CASSLVGGGEQYF
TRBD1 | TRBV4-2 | CASSQEMTGMDEQYF
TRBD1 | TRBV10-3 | CAITGQGNTEAFF
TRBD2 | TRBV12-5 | CASGFNRDYLPYEQYF
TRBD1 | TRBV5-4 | CASKQGNDNEKLFF